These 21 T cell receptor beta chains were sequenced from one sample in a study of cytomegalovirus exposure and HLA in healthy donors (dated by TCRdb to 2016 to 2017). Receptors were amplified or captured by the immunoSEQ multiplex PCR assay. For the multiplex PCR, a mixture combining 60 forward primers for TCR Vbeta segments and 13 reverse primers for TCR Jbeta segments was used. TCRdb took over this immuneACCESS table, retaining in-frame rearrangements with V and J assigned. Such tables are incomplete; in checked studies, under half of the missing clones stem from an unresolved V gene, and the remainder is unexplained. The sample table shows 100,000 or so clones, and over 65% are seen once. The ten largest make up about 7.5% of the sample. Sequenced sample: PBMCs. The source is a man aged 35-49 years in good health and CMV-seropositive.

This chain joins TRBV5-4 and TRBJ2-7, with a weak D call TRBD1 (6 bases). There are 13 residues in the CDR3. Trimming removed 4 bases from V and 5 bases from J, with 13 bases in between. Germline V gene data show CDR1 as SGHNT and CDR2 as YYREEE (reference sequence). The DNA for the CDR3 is TGTGCCAGCAGCCGCAGGGGCATCCACGAGCAGTACTTC. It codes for CASSRRGIHEQYF.

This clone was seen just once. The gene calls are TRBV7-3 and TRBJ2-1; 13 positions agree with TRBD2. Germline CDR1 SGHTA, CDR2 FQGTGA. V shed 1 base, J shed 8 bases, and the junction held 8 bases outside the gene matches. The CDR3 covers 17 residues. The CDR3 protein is CASSLNRGLAGRDEQFF. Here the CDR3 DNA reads TGTGCCAGCAGCTTAAACCGGGGACTAGCGGGACGGGATGAGCAGTTCTTC.

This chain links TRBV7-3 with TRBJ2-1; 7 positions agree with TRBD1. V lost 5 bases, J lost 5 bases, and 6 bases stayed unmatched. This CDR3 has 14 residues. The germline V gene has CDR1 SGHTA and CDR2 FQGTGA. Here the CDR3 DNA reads TGTGCCAGCAGCCGCCCGGGACAGAACAATGAGCAGTTCTTC. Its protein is CASSRPGQNNEQFF.

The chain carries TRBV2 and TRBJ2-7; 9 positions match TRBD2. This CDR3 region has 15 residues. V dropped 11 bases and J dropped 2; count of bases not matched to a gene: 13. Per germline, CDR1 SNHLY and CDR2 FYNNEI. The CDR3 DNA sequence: TGTGCCGCTCGGGGAGCGGGGGGCCCAACCTACGAGCAGTACTTC. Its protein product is CAARGAGGPTYEQYF.

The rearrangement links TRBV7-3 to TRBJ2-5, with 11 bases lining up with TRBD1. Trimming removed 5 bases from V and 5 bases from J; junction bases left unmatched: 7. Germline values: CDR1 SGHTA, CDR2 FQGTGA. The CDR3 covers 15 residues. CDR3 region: CASSRGQGDSETQYF. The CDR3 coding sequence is TGTGCCAGCAGCCGGGGACAGGGGGATTCGGAGACCCAGTACTTC.

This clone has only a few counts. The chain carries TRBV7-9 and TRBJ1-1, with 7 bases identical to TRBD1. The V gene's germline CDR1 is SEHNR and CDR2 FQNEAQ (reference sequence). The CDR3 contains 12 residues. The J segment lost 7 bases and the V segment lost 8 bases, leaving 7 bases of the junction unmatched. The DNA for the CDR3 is TGTGCCAGCTTCGGGGGGGACAGTGAAGCTTTCTTT. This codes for CASFGGDSEAFF.

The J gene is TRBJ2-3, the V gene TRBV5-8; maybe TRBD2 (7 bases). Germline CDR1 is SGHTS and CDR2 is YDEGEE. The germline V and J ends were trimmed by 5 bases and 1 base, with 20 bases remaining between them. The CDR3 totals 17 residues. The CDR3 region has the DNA TGTGCCAGCAGGCCGGACCTCGGCGGGGGCGGCACAGATACGCAGTATTTT. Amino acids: CASRPDLGGGGTDTQYF.

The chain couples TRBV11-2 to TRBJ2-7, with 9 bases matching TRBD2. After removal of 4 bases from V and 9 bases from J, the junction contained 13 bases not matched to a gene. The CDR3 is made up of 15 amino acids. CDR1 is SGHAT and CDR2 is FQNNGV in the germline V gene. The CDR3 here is CASSSYGEVREGQYF. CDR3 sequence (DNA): TGTGCCAGCAGCTCTTATGGGGAGGTGCGGGAGGGGCAGTACTTC.

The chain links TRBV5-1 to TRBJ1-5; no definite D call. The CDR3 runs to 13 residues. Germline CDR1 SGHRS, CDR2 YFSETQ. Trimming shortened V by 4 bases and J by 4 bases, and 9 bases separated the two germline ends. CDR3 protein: CASSRDTNQPQHF. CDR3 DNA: TGCGCCAGCAGCCGAGACACGAATCAGCCCCAGCATTTT.

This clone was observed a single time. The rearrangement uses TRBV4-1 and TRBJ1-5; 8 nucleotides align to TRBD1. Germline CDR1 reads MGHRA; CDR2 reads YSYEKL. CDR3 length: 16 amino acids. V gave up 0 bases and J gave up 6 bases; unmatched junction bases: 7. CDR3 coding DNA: TGCGCCAGCAGCCAAGATCTGGGACAGGTGGGTCAGCCCCAGCATTTT. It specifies CASSQDLGQVGQPQHF.

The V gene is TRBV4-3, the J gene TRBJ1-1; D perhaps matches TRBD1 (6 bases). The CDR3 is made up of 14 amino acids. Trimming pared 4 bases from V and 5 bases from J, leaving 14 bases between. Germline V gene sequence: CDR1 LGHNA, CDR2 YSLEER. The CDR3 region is CASSPRGGYTEAFF. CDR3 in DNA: TGCGCCAGCAGCCCGCGGGGGGGCTATACTGAAGCTTTCTTT.

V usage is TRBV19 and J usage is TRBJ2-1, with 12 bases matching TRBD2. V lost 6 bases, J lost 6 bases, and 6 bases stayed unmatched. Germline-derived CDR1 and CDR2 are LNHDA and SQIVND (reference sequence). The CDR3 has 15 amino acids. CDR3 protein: CASRRLAGGGNEQFF. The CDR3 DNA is TGTGCCAGTAGGCGCCTAGCGGGAGGGGGCAATGAGCAGTTCTTC.

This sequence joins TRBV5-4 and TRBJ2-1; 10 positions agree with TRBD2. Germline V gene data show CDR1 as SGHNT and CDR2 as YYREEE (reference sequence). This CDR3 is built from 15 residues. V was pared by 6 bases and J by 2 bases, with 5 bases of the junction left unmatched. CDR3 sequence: CASMELAGPYNEQFF. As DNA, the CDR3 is TGTGCCAGCATGGAACTAGCGGGGCCCTACAATGAGCAGTTCTTC.

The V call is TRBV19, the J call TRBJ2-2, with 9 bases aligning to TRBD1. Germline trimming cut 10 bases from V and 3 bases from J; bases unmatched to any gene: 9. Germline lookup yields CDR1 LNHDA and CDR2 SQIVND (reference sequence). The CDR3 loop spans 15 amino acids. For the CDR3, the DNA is TGTGCCATTCAACGGGGACAGGGAGACACCGGGGAGCTGTTTTTT. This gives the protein CAIQRGQGDTGELFF.

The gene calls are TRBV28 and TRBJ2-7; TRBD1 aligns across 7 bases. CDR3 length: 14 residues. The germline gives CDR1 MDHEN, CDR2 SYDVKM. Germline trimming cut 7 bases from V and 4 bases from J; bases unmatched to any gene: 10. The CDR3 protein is CASTPQGVKYEQYF. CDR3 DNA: TGTGCCAGCACCCCCCAGGGGGTTAAATACGAGCAGTACTTC.

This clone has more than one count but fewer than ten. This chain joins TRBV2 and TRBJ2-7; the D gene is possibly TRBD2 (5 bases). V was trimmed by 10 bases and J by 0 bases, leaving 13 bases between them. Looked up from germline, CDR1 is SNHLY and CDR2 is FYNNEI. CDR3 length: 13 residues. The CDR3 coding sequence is TGTGCCACCACCGGACTGGACTCCTACGAGCAGTACTTC. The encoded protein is CATTGLDSYEQYF.

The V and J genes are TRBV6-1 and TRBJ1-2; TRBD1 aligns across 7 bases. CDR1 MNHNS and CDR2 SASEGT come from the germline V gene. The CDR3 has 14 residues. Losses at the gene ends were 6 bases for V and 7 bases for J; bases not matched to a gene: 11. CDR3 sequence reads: CASRDTGVLGGYTF. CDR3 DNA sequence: TGTGCCAGCAGAGATACAGGGGTACTAGGTGGCTACACCTTC.

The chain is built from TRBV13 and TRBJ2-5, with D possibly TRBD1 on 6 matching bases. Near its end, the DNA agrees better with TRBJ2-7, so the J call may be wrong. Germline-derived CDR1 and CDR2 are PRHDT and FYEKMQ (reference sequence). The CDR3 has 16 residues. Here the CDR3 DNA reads TGTGCCAGCAGCTTAGGGTTGGGACAAGTCGGCTACGAGCAGTACTTC. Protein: CASSLGLGQVGYEQYF.

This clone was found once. The CDR3 DNA sequence: TGTGCCAGCAGCTTACGGGAGACAGGGACTAGCGGACCCTACGAGCAGTACTTC. Protein: CASSLRETGTSGPYEQYF. V gene TRBV7-9 combines with J gene TRBJ2-7; 11 positions agree with TRBD2. J was trimmed by 2 bases and V by 2 bases; bases with no gene match: 11. Germline CDR1 reads SEHNR; CDR2 reads FQNEAQ (reference sequence). The CDR3 loop spans 18 amino acids.

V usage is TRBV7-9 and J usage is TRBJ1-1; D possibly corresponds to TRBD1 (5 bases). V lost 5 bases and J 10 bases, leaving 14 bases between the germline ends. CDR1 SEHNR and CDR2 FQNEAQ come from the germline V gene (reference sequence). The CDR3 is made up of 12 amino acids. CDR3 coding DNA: TGTGCCAGCAGCCAGGACCGGGACTCAGCTTTCTTT. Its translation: CASSQDRDSAFF.

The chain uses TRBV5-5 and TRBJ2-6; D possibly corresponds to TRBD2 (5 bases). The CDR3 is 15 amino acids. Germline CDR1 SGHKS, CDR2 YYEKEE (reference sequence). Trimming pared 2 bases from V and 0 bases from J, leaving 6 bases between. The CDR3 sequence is CASSFGSSGANVLTF. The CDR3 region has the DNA TGTGCCAGCAGCTTTGGGAGCTCTGGGGCCAACGTCCTGACTTTC.